One sample yielded the 14 T cell receptor beta chains listed below, sequenced in a study of spatial heterogeneity in lung cancer. Their antigen targets remain unknown. TCRdb re-called the 5' RACE reads with MiXCR, one entry per CDR3 protein. Of about 18,000 distinct CDR3 sequences detected, roughly 10% appear once; the ten largest clones hold about a fifth. As to time point: sample taken at primary tumor resection. The study's findings and limits: Tracking of tumor mutation counts was seen in expanded intratumoral alpha and beta TCR counts.

Sequenced here: lung tumor tissue, sampled at surgery. These receptors were obtained from a female donor with early-stage non-small cell lung cancer.

This clonotype was counted a few times. Since the library was made to target alpha chains, this beta chain is a stray read and its abundance is not meaningful. The V gene is TRBV5-6, the J gene TRBJ1-2; 10 bases are a match to TRBD1. Unmatched junction bases numbered 4, after V lost 3 bases and J lost 5 bases. The CDR3 covers 14 residues. Germline V gene sequence: CDR1 SGHDT, CDR2 YYEEEE. This CDR3 is CASSWDRGRYGYTF. CDR3 DNA: TGTGCCAGCAGCTGGGACAGGGGACGGTATGGCTACACCTTC. Full variable domain (missing parts from reference TRBV5-6 and TRBJ1-2): DAGVTQSPTHLIKTRGQQVTLRCSPKSGHDTVSWYQQALGQGPQFIFQYYEEEERQRGNFPDRFSGHQFPNYSSELNVNALLLGDSALYLCASSWDRGRYGYTFGSGTRLTVV.

In this sample, this clonotype turned up a few times. Within a library made for alpha chains, this beta chain is off target, and its count is uninformative. The chain carries TRBV12-3 or TRBV12-4 and TRBJ2-1; D call uncertain. V lost 2 bases to trimming and J lost 1 base, with 9 bases between them. The CDR3 has 15 amino acids. The DNA of the CDR3 is TGTGCCAGCAGTTTATCAGTGGGATCCTACAATGAGCAGTTCTTC. Amino acid sequence: CASSLSVGSYNEQFF.

To note about this clonotype: The library was built for alpha chains, so this beta chain is an off-target read and its size means little. The chain has TRBV14 and TRBJ1-3, with D possibly TRBD1 on 5 matching bases. The ends were cut back, 1 base at V and 0 bases at J, with 7 bases in the middle. CDR3 length equals 15 residues. Germline loops: CDR1 SGHDN, CDR2 FVKESK. The CDR3 DNA follows: TGTGCCAGCAGCCAAGTGGGGGTCTCTGGAAACACCATATATTTT. It is translated as CASSQVGVSGNTIYF.

This clonotype was seen a handful of times. For a library built for alpha chains, this beta chain is a stray read; little rests on its size. This rearrangement joins TRBV2 to TRBJ2-3; D gene uncertain. V was shortened by 7 bases and J by 0 bases, with 8 bases between the two germline ends. The germline CDR1 and CDR2 sequences are SNHLY and FYNNEI. CDR3 length: 13 residues. In DNA form, the CDR3 reads TGTGCCAGCATGTTGTTTAGCACAGATACGCAGTATTTT. Translating gives CASMLFSTDTQYF.

This clonotype came up a few times. The size of this beta chain means little, since it is a stray read in a library made for alpha chains. The chain couples TRBV28 to TRBJ2-7; TRBD2 aligns across 8 bases. The germline CDR1 and CDR2 sequences are MDHEN and SYDVKM. V lost 1 base, J lost 4 bases, and 6 bases stayed unmatched. This CDR3 region has 15 residues. This chain's CDR3 is CASSLYGGARYEQYF. DNA of the CDR3: TGTGCCAGCAGTTTATACGGGGGGGCACGGTACGAGCAGTACTTC.

At least ten counts were recorded for this clonotype. Since the library was made to target alpha chains, this beta chain is a stray read and its abundance is not meaningful. The chain combines TRBV20-1 with TRBJ1-1; D possibly corresponds to TRBD1 (6 bases). The CDR3 length is 14 residues. The V gene lost 0 bases and the J gene lost 5 bases, with 13 bases spanning the gap. CDR1 is DFQATT, CDR2 SNEGSKA, per germline (reference sequence). CDR3 sequence reads: CSARESQGWTEAFF. CDR3 DNA sequence: TGCAGTGCTAGAGAATCACAGGGTTGGACTGAAGCTTTCTTT.

About this clonotype itself: This beta chain is off target for a library built for alpha chains, so its abundance means little. The rearrangement joins TRBV2 to TRBJ2-1; TRBD1 is a possible D gene (5 bases). Trimming left V 4 bases short and J 2 bases short, with 6 bases between. The CDR3 has 13 residues. Germline V lookup: CDR1 SNHLY, CDR2 FYNNEI. The CDR3 DNA is TGTGCCAGCAGTGCGACAGCCTACAATGAGCAGTTCTTC. This codes for CASSATAYNEQFF.

Note on this clonotype: A library prepared for alpha chains yielded this beta chain as an off-target read; its size is of little meaning. This chain connects TRBV7-2 to TRBJ1-6, with 7 positions matching TRBD1. The germline CDR1 and CDR2 sequences are SGHTA and FQGNSA. The CDR3 is 14 amino acids. V dropped 5 bases and J dropped 6; count of bases not matched to a gene: 4. The chain's CDR3 is CASSLQGINSPLHF. The CDR3 bases are TGTGCCAGCAGCCTACAGGGGATTAATTCACCCCTCCACTTT.

Regarding this clonotype: This beta chain is a stray read from a library made for alpha chains; its abundance is not meaningful. V gene TRBV29-1 combines with J gene TRBJ1-1, with unresolved D. The germline V gene has CDR1 SQVTM and CDR2 ANQGSEA. The germline V and J ends were trimmed by 3 bases and 7 bases, with 6 bases remaining between them. This CDR3 has 10 residues. In DNA, the CDR3 is TGCAGCGTTGATACAGATGAAGCTTTCTTT. Protein: CSVDTDEAFF.

Note on this clonotype: A library made for alpha chains picked up this beta chain off target, so its size means little. The CDR3 DNA is TGCGCCAGCAGCTTGAGCCTCTCCTACGAGCAGTACTTC. Translation gives CASSLSLSYEQYF. V gene TRBV5-1 combines with J gene TRBJ2-7; D is undetermined. This CDR3 has 13 residues. V lost 1 base and J 0 bases, leaving 5 bases between the germline ends. Germline V lookup: CDR1 SGHRS, CDR2 YFSETQ.

This clonotype was counted ten times or more. The library was prepared for alpha chains; this beta chain is a stray read, so its frequency means little. The V call is TRBV28, the J call TRBJ2-1; tentatively, D is TRBD1 or TRBD2 (5 bases each). The germline V and J ends were trimmed by 5 bases and 6 bases, with 17 bases remaining between them. The germline gives CDR1 MDHEN, CDR2 SYDVKM. The CDR3 runs 15 residues. The CDR3 sequence: CASSPLTGAFNEQFF. CDR3 DNA sequence: TGTGCCAGCAGTCCTCTTACCGGGGCCTTCAATGAGCAGTTCTTC.

This clonotype was counted only a few times. This beta chain came through as a stray read in a library set up for alpha chains, and its size says little. This rearrangement joins TRBV29-1 to TRBJ2-1, with a tentative D call TRBD2 (6 bases). The CDR3 runs to 14 residues. Trimming took off 7 bases at V and 1 base at J, with 14 bases between the two ends. Germline assignment: CDR1 SQVTM and CDR2 ANQGSEA. This CDR3 is CSGAGSASYNEQFF. For the CDR3, the DNA is TGCAGCGGTGCCGGGAGTGCTTCCTACAATGAGCAGTTCTTC.

To note about this clonotype: This beta chain is a stray read from a library made for alpha chains; its abundance is not meaningful. V usage is TRBV2 and J usage is TRBJ2-1; D remains ambiguous. Trimming shortened V by 6 bases and J by 4 bases, and 13 bases separated the two germline ends. Germline CDR1 is SNHLY and CDR2 is FYNNEI. The CDR3 is 14 residues long. CDR3 nucleotides: TGTGCCAGCAGCCTGAACGCCGCTTACAATGAGCAGTTCTTC. It encodes CASSLNAAYNEQFF.

This clonotype was detected only a few times. One end of the junction does not line up with germline, which may come from a read error. This beta chain represents an off-target read in a library built for alpha chains; its size is of limited meaning. V is TRBV7-2 and J is TRBJ2-6, with D unresolved. The CDR3 contains 15 residues. CDR1 and CDR2 (germline): SGHTA, FQGNSA. CDR3 DNA: TGTGCCAGCAGCTTAGATTATGCTGGGACCAACGTCCTGACTTTC. This sequence encodes CASSLDYAGTNVLTF.